These 6 T cell receptor beta chains were sequenced from one sample in a study of Graves' ophthalmopathy and Graves' hyperthyroidism. Researchers took RNA transcripts and amplified TCR beta CDR3 regions from them. Second-round multiplex PCR followed a first-round RT-PCR using HTBI primers. One entry per CDR3 protein, called by TCRdb with MiXCR from the multiplex PCR reads. This table holds 200,000 to 300,000 distinct CDR3 sequences, roughly 50% found once. The sequencing sample was made of peripheral blood. All receptors come from an adult man with Graves' ophthalmopathy.

The V call is TRBV7-9, the J call TRBJ2-7; TRBD1 matches at 7 bases. J gave up 5 bases and V 5 bases, and 6 bases lay outside the gene matches. The CDR3 loop spans 13 amino acids. The germline V gene encodes CDR1 SEHNR and CDR2 FQNEAQ (reference sequence). The CDR3: CASSTPTGNEQYF. As DNA, the CDR3 is TGTGCCAGCAGCACACCGACAGGGAACGAGCAGTACTTC.

This clonotype was picked up a small number of times. The chain joins TRBV10-3 to TRBJ2-5; unclear D gene. The V gene lost 2 bases and the J gene lost 2 bases, with 6 bases spanning the gap. Germline loops: CDR1 ENHRY, CDR2 SYGVKD. CDR3 length equals 13 residues. The CDR3 is CAISENRQETQYF. CDR3 DNA: TGTGCCATCAGTGAGAACAGACAAGAGACCCAGTACTTC.

V usage is TRBV5-1 and J usage is TRBJ1-6; D may be TRBD1 (5 bases). Trimming took off 4 bases at V and 6 bases at J, with 17 bases between the two ends. The CDR3 spans 16 residues. Germline V gene sequence: CDR1 SGHRS, CDR2 YFSETQ. CDR3 loop: CASSQQVAILNSPLHF. CDR3 in DNA: TGCGCCAGCAGCCAACAGGTGGCAATCCTTAATTCACCCCTCCACTTT.

The genes are TRBV7-9 and TRBJ2-5; 8 positions match TRBD1. V shed 8 bases and J 4 bases; nucleotides not matched to a gene: 6. This CDR3 comprises 13 residues. The germline CDR1 and CDR2 sequences are SEHNR and FQNEAQ (reference sequence). The CDR3 loop is CASQQGARETQYF. The CDR3 DNA is TGTGCCAGCCAGCAGGGGGCCCGAGAGACCCAGTACTTC. Using reference TRBV7-9 and TRBJ2-5 for the parts outside the CDR3, the full variable domain is DTGVSQNPRHKITKRGQNVTFRCDPISEHNRLYWYRQTLGQGPEFLTYFQNEAQLEKSRLLSDRFSAERPKGSFSTLEIQRTEQGDSAMYLCASQQGARETQYFGPGTRLLVL.

A note on this clonotype: This likely comes from a read error, as the CDR3 has no conserved phenylalanine or tryptophan at its end. This sequence joins TRBV19 and TRBJ1-2, with unresolved D. In germline, CDR1 is LNHDA, CDR2 SQIVND (reference sequence). The CDR3 totals 14 residues. The germline V and J ends were trimmed by 7 bases and 8 bases, with 20 bases remaining between them. Written as DNA, the CDR3 is TGTGCCAGTAACCGTTGGCCTCAGGCCTACGGCTACACCCTC. This translates into CASNRWPQAYGYTL.

Concerning this clonotype: Germline and junction disagree at one end, which may indicate a read error. The chain couples TRBV10-2 to TRBJ2-2; 14 bases agree with TRBD2. Germline lookup yields CDR1 WSHSY and CDR2 SAAADI. The CDR3 spans 17 residues. CDR3 coding DNA: TGTGCCAGCTCGGCCCTGGGACTAGCGGGAGTCGGCGGGGAGCTGTTTTTT. As protein: CASSALGLAGVGGELFF.